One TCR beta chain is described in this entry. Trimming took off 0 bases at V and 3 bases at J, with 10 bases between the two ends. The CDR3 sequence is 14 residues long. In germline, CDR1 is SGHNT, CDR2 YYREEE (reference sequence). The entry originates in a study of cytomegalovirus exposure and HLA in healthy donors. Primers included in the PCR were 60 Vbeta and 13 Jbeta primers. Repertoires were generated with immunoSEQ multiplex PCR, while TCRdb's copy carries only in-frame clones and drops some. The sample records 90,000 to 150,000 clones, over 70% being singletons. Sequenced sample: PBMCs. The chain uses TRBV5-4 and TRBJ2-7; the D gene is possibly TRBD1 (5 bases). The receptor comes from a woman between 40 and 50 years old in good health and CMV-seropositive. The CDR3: CASSLGQRHYEQYF. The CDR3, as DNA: TGTGCCAGCAGCTTGGGACAGCGCCACTACGAGCAGTACTTC.